These T cell receptor beta chains were read from a single sample in a study of early stage breast cancer tumors. Sequencing used immunoSEQ multiplex PCR; TCRdb keeps in-frame clones, though not all of them. The sample holds some 72,000 clones, around four fifths seen once. The sample comprised blood. The receptors originated from a person between 55 and 69 years old with breast cancer. Both conserved end residues are trimmed from each CDR3. Fields, in order: V gene, J gene, CDR3 protein.

>TRBV5-1|TRBJ1-1
ASSSAPGGAETEAF
>TRBV19|TRBJ1-5
ASSDRDSNQPQH
>TRBV5-1|TRBJ1-2
ASSSPGQGSGGYT
>TRBV5-1|TRBJ2-2
ASSGTTGGTGELF
>TRBV9|TRBJ2-7
ASSVGLAAYEQY
>TRBV10-3|TRBJ1-6
AIRGGTGSSPLH
>TRBV28|TRBJ2-7
ASSKTLYEQY
>TRBV6-6|TRBJ2-1
ASSSGTSGANEQF
>TRBV15|TRBJ1-4
ATSKLRTNEKLF
>TRBV28|TRBJ1-2
ASSFIGRGADGYT
>TRBV7-9|TRBJ1-1
ASSLGSEAF
>TRBV30|TRBJ1-3
AWSVRVGPSSGNTIY
>TRBV19|TRBJ2-3
ASSFMTGGDTQY
>TRBV19|TRBJ2-7
ASSIVAQGTNEQY
>TRBV5-6|TRBJ1-4
ASSSRQVVGEKLF
>TRBV30|TRBJ2-3
AWKGITGQGSGNADTQY
>TRBV6-5|TRBJ1-5
ASRDGISNQPQH
>TRBV6-1|TRBJ2-7
ASSEGALYEQY
>TRBV28|TRBJ2-1
ASSGASVSYNEQF
>TRBV2|TRBJ1-4
ASSGLIGTGGGKLF
>TRBV6-6|TRBJ2-7
ASSSGWEQY
>TRBV19|TRBJ2-5
ASKGTGGPH
>TRBV11-2|TRBJ2-3
ASSLAGASTDTQY
>TRBV28|TRBJ1-2
ASSFLGGPDYGYT
>TRBV27|TRBJ2-3
ASRGLGRTDTQY
>TRBV7-6|TRBJ2-1
ASSSRLVSAYNEQF
>TRBV19|TRBJ1-6
ASAPGPTSSYNSPLH
>TRBV4-1|TRBJ2-1
ASSQFAGIEYGEQF
>TRBV7-9|TRBJ2-7
ASSLGRVAYEQY
>TRBV6-1|TRBJ2-7
ASSKEGLAVFSSSYEQY